This TCR beta chain appears in the sequencing data of a study of shared clonotypes between healthy human individuals. Study-wide background: Each donor contributed plates that comprised three CD4 naive, three CD4 memory, two CD8 naive and one CD8 memory.

The V gene's germline CDR1 is PRHDT and CDR2 FYEKMQ (reference sequence). Trimming removed 0 bases at V and 4 bases at J, with 7 bases between. The CDR3 runs to 13 residues. As concerns this clone: The antigen is not known.

Sequencing was performed with immunoSEQ multiplex PCR; in TCRdb, only in-frame clones are kept and a portion is missing. The table lists about 120,000 clones, about 71% of them singletons, with about a quarter in the top ten. Study-level findings and limits: Memory subsets generally showed smaller estimated richness than naive subsets did.

This receptor was taken from a woman aged 25 to 39 in good health. The chain has TRBV13 and TRBJ2-7; D could derive from TRBD1 or TRBD2 (5 bases each). The sequencing input was memory CD8+ T cells sorted from blood. Subset reported: CD45RO+ cells pooled with CCR7-negative TemRA cells. The CDR3 loop is CASSLGWGYEQYF. CDR3 nucleotides: TGTGCCAGCAGCTTAGGGTGGGGGTACGAGCAGTACTTC.